The 20 T cell receptor beta chains presented below share a single source sample, sequenced in a study of blood T cell repertoires in COVID-19. The assay was immunoSEQ multiplex PCR, and TCRdb's table has in-frame clones only and misses some. The sample holds roughly 150,000 clones; around 82% are singletons and the top ten take roughly 15%. Material for sequencing was peripheral blood. The receptors come from a human donor with acute or convalescent COVID-19. The donor label of this sample is uncertain.

The chain has TRBV10-3 and TRBJ2-2, with a possible D match to TRBD2 (6 bases). Germline V lookup: CDR1 ENHRY, CDR2 SYGVKD. This CDR3 contains 17 residues. Trimming pared 4 bases from V and 0 bases from J, leaving 15 bases between. Here the CDR3 DNA reads TGTGCCATCAGTGCCTATGGGGGGAGCTCGAACACCGGGGAGCTGTTTTTT. It translates to CAISAYGGSSNTGELFF.

J is TRBJ2-3 and V is TRBV6-5; TRBD2 agrees at 9 bases. The CDR3 covers 15 residues. Trimming at V came to 2 bases and at J to 6 bases, leaving 6 bases not matched to a gene. Germline values: CDR1 MNHEY, CDR2 SVGAGI. CDR3 DNA sequence: TGTGCCAGCAGTTACCGAGCGGGGGGAGGGGATACGCAGTATTTT. Translating gives CASSYRAGGGDTQYF.

The rearrangement uses TRBV5-4 and TRBJ1-4; TRBD1 aligns across 10 bases. Germline-derived CDR1 and CDR2 are SGHNT and YYREEE (reference sequence). Trimming took 4 bases from V and 8 from J; bases not matched to a gene: 11. This CDR3 has 16 amino acids. The CDR3 DNA sequence: TGTGCCAGCAGCGGGCCCGGGACAGGGGACGGAGAAAAACTGTTTTTT. Translated: CASSGPGTGDGEKLFF. The full variable domain, completed using reference TRBV5-4 and TRBJ1-4, is ETGVTQSPTHLIKTRGQQVTLRCSSQSGHNTVSWYQQALGQGPQFIFQYYREEENGRGNFPPRFSGLQFPNYSSELNVNALELDDSALYLCASSGPGTGDGEKLFFGSGTQLSVL.

CDR3 in DNA: TGTGCCAGCTCACCACTTGGTTCGGGGGTTTCTCAGCCCCAGCATTTT. Its translation is CASSPLGSGVSQPQHF. The V gene is TRBV18, the J gene TRBJ1-5, with a possible D match to TRBD1 (5 bases). V was pared by 1 base and J by 6 bases, with 16 bases between. The germline V gene encodes CDR1 KGHSH and CDR2 LQKENI. This CDR3 contains 16 residues.

In this sample, this clone turned up once. The chain links TRBV6-6 to TRBJ2-2; D gene ambiguous. The CDR3 is made up of 14 amino acids. Germline V CDR1 and CDR2: MNHNY, SVGAGI (reference sequence). Trimming took off 6 bases at V and 1 base at J, with 9 bases between the two ends. The CDR3 reads CASRALKNTGELFF. In nucleotides, the CDR3 is TGTGCCAGCAGGGCCCTTAAGAACACCGGGGAGCTGTTTTTT.

V usage is TRBV12-3 or TRBV12-4 and J usage is TRBJ1-5; D unresolved. With 6 bases removed from V and 2 bases from J, the gap between germline ends came to 5 bases. CDR3 length equals 12 residues. This chain's CDR3 is CASRERNQPQHF. CDR3 bases: TGTGCCAGCAGGGAGCGCAATCAGCCCCAGCATTTT.

This clone has only one observation. This rearrangement joins TRBV2 to TRBJ2-1; a possible D gene is TRBD1 (5 bases). The V gene's germline CDR1 is SNHLY and CDR2 FYNNEI. This CDR3 is built from 15 residues. The V end lost 4 bases, the J end lost 8 bases, and 18 bases lay between the germline ends. CDR3 nucleotide sequence: TGTGCCAGCAGTGTATTGCGTGGGCAGGGCTATGAGCAGTTCTTC. This translates into CASSVLRGQGYEQFF.

V is TRBV6-5 and J is TRBJ1-6; 8 bases are shared with TRBD1. Trimming removed 4 bases from V and 8 bases from J; junction bases left unmatched: 7. This CDR3 contains 15 residues. CDR1 is MNHEY and CDR2 is SVGAGI in the germline V gene. The CDR3 spells CASSSPGGEYSPLHF. The CDR3 nucleotides read TGTGCCAGCAGTTCCCCAGGGGGCGAGTATTCACCCCTCCACTTT.

In its sample, this clone was seen a few times. The chain carries TRBV2 and TRBJ2-7; maybe TRBD2 (5 bases). Germline V gene data show CDR1 as SNHLY and CDR2 as FYNNEI. The V gene lost 7 bases and the J gene lost 5 bases, with 9 bases spanning the gap. This CDR3 is built from 11 residues. The CDR3 DNA reads TGTGCCAGCATCGAGCGGCACGAGCAGTACTTC. It specifies CASIERHEQYF.

The chain combines TRBV12-3 or TRBV12-4 with TRBJ2-7; D gene ambiguous. The CDR3 runs 13 residues. V gave up 2 bases and J gave up 3 bases, with 8 bases separating them. The CDR3 loop is CASSLWPDYEQYF. The DNA for the CDR3 is TGTGCCAGCAGTTTATGGCCCGACTACGAGCAGTACTTC.

The chain is built from TRBV6-6 and TRBJ2-7; 9 nucleotides agree with TRBD1. The length of the CDR3 is 14 residues. CDR1 and CDR2 (germline): MNHNY, SVGAGI (reference sequence). The ends lost 2 bases at V and 5 bases at J; junction bases unmatched: 4. DNA of the CDR3: TGTGCCAGCAGTTACAACAGGGGGCCCGACGAGCAGTACTTC. Its protein product is CASSYNRGPDEQYF.

The chain joins TRBV6-4 to TRBJ2-1, with D tentatively TRBD1 (6 bases). Trimming removed 6 bases at V and 9 bases at J, with 15 bases between. Per the germline V gene, CDR1 is MRHNA and CDR2 is SNTAGT. This CDR3 has 13 amino acids. This CDR3 reads CASRGTARGEQFF. For the CDR3, the DNA is TGTGCCAGCAGAGGGACGGCCAGGGGTGAGCAGTTCTTC.

The chain is built from TRBV2 and TRBJ2-7, with D possibly matching TRBD2 (6 bases). The germline gives CDR1 SNHLY, CDR2 FYNNEI. The CDR3 contains 11 residues. V was trimmed by 8 bases and J by 6 bases, leaving 11 bases between them. CDR3 residues: CASLLAREQYF. In nucleotides, the CDR3 is TGTGCCAGCCTACTAGCACGCGAGCAGTACTTC.

The J gene is TRBJ1-2, the V gene TRBV5-5; D not resolved. This CDR3 has 14 residues. The germline CDR1 and CDR2 sequences are SGHKS and YYEKEE (reference sequence). V lost 4 bases, J lost 6 bases, and 16 bases lay in between. The CDR3 bases are TGTGCCAGCAGCGGAAAACCAGGCGCGCATGGCTACACCTTC. This translates into CASSGKPGAHGYTF.

The rearrangement links TRBV7-2 to TRBJ1-1, with 8 bases aligning to TRBD1. The J segment lost 4 bases and the V segment lost 3 bases, leaving 7 bases of the junction unmatched. The CDR3 has 15 amino acids. Germline values: CDR1 SGHTA, CDR2 FQGNSA. The CDR3 DNA follows: TGTGCCAGCAGCTTCGGCACAGGGGGGAGCACTGAAGCTTTCTTT. It is translated as CASSFGTGGSTEAFF. Looking up the rest from reference TRBV7-2 and TRBJ1-1 gives the full variable domain: GAGVSQSPSNKVTEKGKDVELRCDPISGHTALYWYRQSLGQGLEFLIYFQGNSAPDKSGLPSDRFSAERTGGSVSTLTIQRTQQEDSAVYLCASSFGTGGSTEAFFGQGTRLTVV.

Details on this clone: A read error may produce the germline difference seen at one junction end. The gene calls are TRBV7-7 and TRBJ2-5; D call uncertain. Germline CDR1 and CDR2: SSHAT and FNYEAQ (reference sequence). CDR3 length: 14 amino acids. The CDR3 DNA is TGTGCTAGCAGCTTAGAAAGGCAGAGGGAGACCCAGTACTTC. Residues: CASSLERQRETQYF.

The chain's CDR3 is CASSRRTSNEQFF. In nucleotides, the CDR3 is TGTGCCAGCAGCCGTCGAACTAGCAATGAGCAGTTCTTC. The chain uses TRBV11-1 and TRBJ2-1; maybe TRBD2 (5 bases). Germline V gives CDR1 SGHAT, CDR2 FQDESV (reference sequence). Between the trimmed V and J ends, which lost 5 bases and 6 bases, there was a span of 11 bases. The CDR3 has 13 residues. Together with reference TRBV11-1 and TRBJ2-1, the CDR3 gives the full variable domain: EAEVAQSPRYKITEKSQAVAFWCDPISGHATLYWYRQILGQGPELLVQFQDESVVDDSQLPKDRFSAERLKGVDSTLKIQPAELGDSAMYLCASSRRTSNEQFFGPGTRLTVL.

The V gene is TRBV6-5, the J gene TRBJ1-1; D perhaps matches TRBD1 (5 bases). The ends were cut back, 5 bases at V and 4 bases at J, with 14 bases in the middle. The CDR3 runs 14 residues. Germline V lookup: CDR1 MNHEY, CDR2 SVGAGI. CDR3 nucleotides: TGTGCCAGCAGTCGCCGACGGGACTCCACTGAAGCTTTCTTT. Translating gives CASSRRRDSTEAFF.

This clone was recorded a few times. V usage is TRBV4-2 and J usage is TRBJ1-2; D unclear. There are 13 residues in the CDR3. The germline gives CDR1 LGHNA, CDR2 YNFKEQ. V gave up 0 bases and J gave up 8 bases, with 10 bases separating them. Here the CDR3 DNA reads TGTGCCAGCAGCCAAGATCTCCCCGGGGGCTACACCTTC. Residues: CASSQDLPGGYTF.

The chain uses TRBV28 and TRBJ2-7; D is undetermined. The CDR3 loop spans 14 amino acids. The V gene's germline CDR1 is MDHEN and CDR2 SYDVKM. V dropped 6 bases and J dropped 2 bases, with 14 bases sitting between them. CDR3 sequence: CASSELGTTYEQYF. The CDR3 DNA sequence: TGTGCCAGCAGCGAGCTGGGCACCACCTACGAGCAGTACTTC. The variable domain in full, with the rest retrieved from reference TRBV28 and TRBJ2-7, is DVKVTQSSRYLVKRTGEKVFLECVQDMDHENMFWYRQDPGLGLRLIYFSYDVKMKEKGDIPEGYSVSREKKERFSLILESASTNQTSMYLCASSELGTTYEQYFGPGTRLTVT.